This T cell receptor (beta chain) stems from a study of blood T cell repertoires in COVID-19. The authors' processing: Counts of nucleated cells, estimated from reference gene primer amplification, were obtained. This table comes from immunoSEQ multiplex PCR, and its TCRdb copy is limited to in-frame clones, with some not included. That table gives V, J and clone size, and the DNA gave D and trimming. The sample yields around 64,000 clones, around 90% seen once. Germline V gene lookup returns CDR1 SGHDN and CDR2 FVKESK. With 1 base removed from V and 3 bases from J, the gap between germline ends came to 19 bases. This CDR3 spans 17 amino acids.

The chain has TRBV14 and TRBJ2-7, with D possibly TRBD2 on 5 matching bases. The sample taken for sequencing was peripheral blood. The sequence was obtained from a human donor in a cohort sampled during active COVID-19. The CDR3 here is CASSQGPLAKYYYEQYF. The CDR3 DNA sequence: TGTGCCAGCAGCCAAGGGCCCCTAGCTAAGTATTACTACGAGCAGTACTTC.